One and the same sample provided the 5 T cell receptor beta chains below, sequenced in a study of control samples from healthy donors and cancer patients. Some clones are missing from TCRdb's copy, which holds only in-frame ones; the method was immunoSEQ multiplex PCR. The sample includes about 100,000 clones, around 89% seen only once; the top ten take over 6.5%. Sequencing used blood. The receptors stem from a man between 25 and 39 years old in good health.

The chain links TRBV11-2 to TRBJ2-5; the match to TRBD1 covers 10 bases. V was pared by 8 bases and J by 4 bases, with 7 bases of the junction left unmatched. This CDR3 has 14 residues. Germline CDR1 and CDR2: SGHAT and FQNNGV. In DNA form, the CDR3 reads TGTGCCAGCGGTAGGGACAGGGGAAGAGAGACCCAGTACTTC. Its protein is CASGRDRGRETQYF.

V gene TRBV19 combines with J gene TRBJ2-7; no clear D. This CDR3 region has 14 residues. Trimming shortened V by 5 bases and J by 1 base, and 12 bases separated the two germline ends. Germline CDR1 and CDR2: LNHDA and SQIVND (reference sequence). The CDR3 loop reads CASSPSAGSYEQYF. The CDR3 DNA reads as TGTGCCAGTAGTCCCTCTGCAGGATCCTACGAGCAGTACTTC.

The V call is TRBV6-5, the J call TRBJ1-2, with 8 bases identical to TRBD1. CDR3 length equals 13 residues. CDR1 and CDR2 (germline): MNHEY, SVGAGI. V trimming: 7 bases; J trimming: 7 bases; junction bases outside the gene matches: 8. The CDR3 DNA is TGTGCCAGCATCAAACAGGGGGAAGGTGGCTACACCTTC. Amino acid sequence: CASIKQGEGGYTF.

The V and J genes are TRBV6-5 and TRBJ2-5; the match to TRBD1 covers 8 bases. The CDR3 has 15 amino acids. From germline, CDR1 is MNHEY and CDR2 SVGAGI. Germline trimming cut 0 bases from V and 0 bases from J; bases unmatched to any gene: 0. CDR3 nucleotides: TGTGCCAGCAGTTACTCGACAGGGGACCAAGAGACCCAGTACTTC. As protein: CASSYSTGDQETQYF.

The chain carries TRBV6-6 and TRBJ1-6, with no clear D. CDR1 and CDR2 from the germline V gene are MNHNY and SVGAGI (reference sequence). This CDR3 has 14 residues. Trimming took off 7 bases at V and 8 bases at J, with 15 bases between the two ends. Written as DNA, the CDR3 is TGTGCCAGCACCCCGGACCTGTCCTATTCACCCCTCCACTTT. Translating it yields CASTPDLSYSPLHF.